This TCR beta chain was identified during a study of blood T cell repertoires in COVID-19. The length of the CDR3 is 16 residues. Trimming at V came to 0 bases and at J to 9 bases, leaving 5 bases not matched to a gene. The V gene's germline CDR1 is LNHDA and CDR2 SQIVND (reference sequence). Sequenced by immunoSEQ multiplex PCR; TCRdb stores in-frame clones only, minus some. Altogether about 160,000 clones are present, approximately 75% being singletons, with the ten largest covering roughly a tenth. The TCR sequence derives from a human donor in a cohort sampled during active COVID-19. Sequencing was carried out using peripheral blood. The rearrangement links TRBV19 to TRBJ2-1, with 13 positions matching TRBD2. DNA for the CDR3: TGTGCCAGTAGTATAGAGGGGAGACTAGCGGGGGGTGAGCAGTTCTTC. As protein: CASSIEGRLAGGEQFF.